This T cell receptor (beta chain) was captured by sequencing in a study of CD8 T cells in Susac syndrome. Germline V CDR1 and CDR2: MNHEY, SMNVEV (reference sequence). This CDR3 has 15 residues. Trimming stripped 1 base from V and 9 bases from J, with 13 bases between. It was with random hexamers that 0.5 to 1 ug RNA was reverse transcribed. TCRdb processed the immunoSEQ multiplex PCR reads anew with MiXCR; each CDR3 protein has one entry. The repertoire consists of 160,000 or so distinct CDR3 sequences, with about 94% occurring once and the leading ten covering roughly 0.21%. The sequencing input was CD8+ T cells from PBMCs. The chain combines TRBV27 with TRBJ1-6; D remains unclear. The sequence came from a human donor with multiple sclerosis. This CDR3 reads CASSLFRGLASPLHF. The CDR3 DNA reads as TGTGCCAGCAGTTTATTCAGAGGGTTGGCTTCACCCCTCCACTTT.